One and the same sample provided the 28 T cell receptor beta chains below, sequenced in a study of T cell responses to AZD1222 COVID-19 vaccine. Measured with immunoSEQ multiplex PCR; TCRdb has only the in-frame clones, and not every one. Among around 150,000 clones, about 89% were seen once, and the ten largest hold 7.5% to 8%. The sequences come from peripheral blood, collected 28 days after the second dose of the MenACWY control vaccine. Source of these receptors: an adult who received the MenACWY meningococcal vaccine as a control.

The CDR3 bases are TGTGCCAGCAGTTTATTGTGGGGAAACTCTGGAAACACCATATATTTT. Its translation: CASSLLWGNSGNTIYF. V gene TRBV28 combines with J gene TRBJ1-3; D uncertain. V lost 1 base and J 0 bases, leaving 10 bases between the germline ends. CDR1 is MDHEN and CDR2 is SYDVKM in the germline V gene. This CDR3 is 16 amino acids long.

The chain couples TRBV7-9 to TRBJ1-1, with D unclear. The V gene's germline CDR1 is SEHNR and CDR2 FQNEAQ (reference sequence). Trimming removed 5 bases from V and 5 bases from J, with 12 bases in between. The CDR3 consists of 13 residues. This CDR3 is CASSGGSWTEAFF. The CDR3 DNA reads TGTGCCAGCAGCGGAGGGAGTTGGACTGAAGCTTTCTTT.

The chain joins TRBV12-5 to TRBJ1-5; D is unclear. Germline CDR1 is LGHNT and CDR2 is FRNRAP. The V gene lost 1 base and the J gene lost 0 bases, with 10 bases spanning the gap. This CDR3 contains 16 residues. The CDR3 loop reads CASGLEGAVSNQPQHF. The CDR3 DNA reads TGTGCTAGTGGTTTGGAGGGAGCAGTTAGCAATCAGCCCCAGCATTTT.

The CDR3 DNA reads as TGTGCCAGCAGTTATCCGGATGCCTACGAGCAGTACTTC. It encodes CASSYPDAYEQYF. This chain links TRBV6-6 with TRBJ2-7; D is unresolved. This CDR3 region has 13 residues. V was clipped by 3 bases and J by 2 bases, with 8 bases between them. Per germline, CDR1 MNHNY and CDR2 SVGAGI (reference sequence).

In this sample, this clone turned up once. The germline gene is not matched at one end of the junction; a read error may be the cause. CDR3 in DNA: TGTGCCAGCAGCTTAAGGGCCGGGGAGCTGGTTTTT. Encoded protein: CASSLRAGELVF. The chain recombines TRBV7-3 with TRBJ2-2, with D possibly TRBD2 on 5 matching bases. Per germline, CDR1 SGHTA and CDR2 FQGTGA. There are 12 residues in the CDR3. The full variable domain, with the rest looked up from reference TRBV7-3 and TRBJ2-2, is GAGVSQTPSNKVTEKGKYVELRCDPISGHTALYWYRQSLGQGPEFLIYFQGTGAADDSGLPNDRFFAVRPEGSVSTLKIQRTERGDSAVYLCASSLRAGELVFGEGSRLTVL.

In this sample, this clone turned up a few times. The CDR3 DNA is TGTGCCAGCTCACCAAAGACCGGGACTAGCGGGGACAATGAGCAGTTCTTC. Translating it yields CASSPKTGTSGDNEQFF. The chain recombines TRBV18 with TRBJ2-1; 13 positions match TRBD2. The CDR3 loop spans 17 amino acids. With 2 bases clipped from V and 5 bases from J, the junction kept 6 bases outside the gene matches. Germline V gene data show CDR1 as KGHSH and CDR2 as LQKENI. The full variable domain, its missing parts supplied by reference TRBV18 and TRBJ2-1, is NAGVMQNPRHLVRRRGQEARLRCSPMKGHSHVYWYRQLPEEGLKFMVYLQKENIIDESGMPKERFSAEFPKEGPSILRIQQVVRGDSAAYFCASSPKTGTSGDNEQFFGPGTRLTVL.

The chain recombines TRBV7-3 with TRBJ1-6; D ambiguous. The germline V gene has CDR1 SGHTA and CDR2 FQGTGA. With 3 bases removed from V and 13 bases from J, the gap between germline ends came to 10 bases. The CDR3 consists of 12 residues. CDR3 sequence reads: CASSFGVEPLHF. In DNA form, the CDR3 reads TGTGCCAGCAGCTTCGGGGTGGAGCCCCTCCACTTT.

The chain carries TRBV7-9 and TRBJ2-2; D remains ambiguous. Germline V CDR1 and CDR2: SEHNR, FQNEAQ (reference sequence). Between the trimmed V and J ends, which lost 1 base and 5 bases, there was a span of 11 bases. The CDR3 sequence is 15 residues long. The CDR3 nucleotides are TGTGCCAGCAGCTTAGTGGGGATAAAGACCGGGGAGCTGTTTTTT. Protein sequence: CASSLVGIKTGELFF.

V usage is TRBV18 and J usage is TRBJ2-7; 10 bases fit TRBD1. V lost 3 bases to trimming and J lost 2 bases; unmatched junction nucleotides: 4. This CDR3 has 15 residues. Germline V gene sequence: CDR1 KGHSH, CDR2 LQKENI. Written as DNA, the CDR3 is TGTGCCAGCTCACCGTCGGGACAGGGGACCTACGAGCAGTACTTC. This encodes CASSPSGQGTYEQYF. The full variable domain, rest sourced from reference TRBV18 and TRBJ2-7, is NAGVMQNPRHLVRRRGQEARLRCSPMKGHSHVYWYRQLPEEGLKFMVYLQKENIIDESGMPKERFSAEFPKEGPSILRIQQVVRGDSAAYFCASSPSGQGTYEQYFGPGTRLTVT.

This clone was seen only a few times. This CDR3 is also generated by other DNA sequences in the sample. The gene calls are TRBV5-1 and TRBJ2-7; D perhaps matches TRBD2 (7 bases). The CDR3 covers 16 residues. The V gene's germline CDR1 is SGHRS and CDR2 YFSETQ. The V end lost 4 bases, the J end lost 4 bases, and 21 bases lay between the germline ends. DNA of the CDR3: TGCGCCAGCAGCCCATCGAGGGGGGGGAAGCAGTACGAGCAGTACTTC. It is translated as CASSPSRGGKQYEQYF.

The V and J genes are TRBV27 and TRBJ2-1; 9 bases are shared with TRBD1. Germline lookup yields CDR1 MNHEY and CDR2 SMNVEV (reference sequence). Germline trimming cut 0 bases from V and 10 bases from J; bases unmatched to any gene: 10. The CDR3 consists of 16 residues. The CDR3 is CASSLSHPGQGSEQFF. The DNA for the CDR3 is TGTGCCAGCAGTTTATCCCATCCGGGACAGGGAAGCGAGCAGTTCTTC.

The chain carries TRBV3-1 (or the pseudogene TRBV3-2) and TRBJ1-2, with 7 bases lining up with TRBD1. Germline assignment: CDR1 LGHDT and CDR2 YNNKEL (reference sequence). Losses at the gene ends were 1 base for V and 5 bases for J; bases not matched to a gene: 4. The length of the CDR3 is 14 residues. The CDR3 is CASSQGQGQYGYTF. The CDR3 nucleotides read TGTGCCAGCAGCCAAGGACAGGGCCAATATGGCTACACCTTC.

CDR3 nucleotide sequence: TGTGCCAGCAGCCCCAAGGGACTAGCGGTTGTTGAGCAGTTCTTC. It codes for CASSPKGLAVVEQFF. The V and J genes are TRBV7-9 and TRBJ2-1; 11 nucleotides align to TRBD2. V dropped 5 bases and J dropped 9; count of bases not matched to a gene: 9. This CDR3 is built from 15 residues. Germline CDR1 reads SEHNR; CDR2 reads FQNEAQ (reference sequence).

The V call is TRBV9, the J call TRBJ2-1; a possible D gene is TRBD2 (5 bases). This CDR3 is 15 amino acids long. Germline V gene data show CDR1 as SGDLS and CDR2 as YYNGEE. V lost 3 bases and J lost 0, with 10 bases in between. The DNA for the CDR3 is TGTGCCAGCAGCGCGGACGGGAACTCCTACAATGAGCAGTTCTTC. Its translation is CASSADGNSYNEQFF.

The genes are TRBV12-3 or TRBV12-4 and TRBJ1-1; weak D call: TRBD1 (6 bases). The CDR3 loop spans 12 amino acids. Between the trimmed V and J ends, which lost 6 bases and 4 bases, there was a span of 9 bases. CDR3: CASSPGVTEAFF. Here the CDR3 DNA reads TGTGCCAGCAGCCCAGGGGTCACTGAAGCTTTCTTT.

This clone is a singleton in its sample. The chain is built from TRBV4-1 and TRBJ1-6; unclear D gene. The CDR3 has 16 residues. Germline V CDR1 and CDR2: MGHRA, YSYEKL. V was trimmed by 0 bases and J by 5 bases, leaving 11 bases between them. CDR3 sequence: CASSQEAGRNNSPLHF. CDR3 nucleotide sequence: TGCGCCAGCAGCCAAGAAGCGGGAAGGAATAATTCACCCCTCCACTTT.

This rearrangement joins TRBV4-3 to TRBJ2-7, with D possibly TRBD2 on 6 matching bases. This CDR3 contains 14 residues. With 0 bases removed from V and 2 bases from J, the gap between germline ends came to 8 bases. CDR1 is LGHNA and CDR2 is YSLEER in the germline V gene. The CDR3 nucleotides are TGCGCCAGCAGCCAAGACGGGGGTACCTACGAGCAGTACTTC. It yields the protein CASSQDGGTYEQYF.

The chain is built from TRBV7-8 and TRBJ1-2; D is perhaps TRBD1 (5 bases). Trimming took 1 base from V and 3 from J, leaving 6 bases between them. Germline V lookup: CDR1 SGHVS, CDR2 FQNEAQ. CDR3 size: 13 residues. CDR3 DNA sequence: TGTGCCAGCAGCTTAGGGGGGGACTATGGCTACACCTTC. This encodes CASSLGGDYGYTF.

The rearrangement uses TRBV11-2 and TRBJ1-4; 7 bases align to TRBD1. Germline CDR1 and CDR2: SGHAT and FQNNGV. V lost 6 bases, J lost 10 bases, and 11 bases stayed unmatched. The CDR3 contains 14 residues. As DNA, the CDR3 is TGTGCCAGCAGACCGGGACAGATCGGGGGAAAACTGTTTTTT. It codes for CASRPGQIGGKLFF.

Written as DNA, the CDR3 is TGTGCCAGCAGTTACCCTCGGGGGCCAGCGTACAATGAGCAGTTCTTC. Amino acid sequence: CASSYPRGPAYNEQFF. The chain recombines TRBV6-2 or TRBV6-3 with TRBJ2-1; tentatively, D is TRBD1 or TRBD2 (6 bases each). The germline V and J ends were trimmed by 2 bases and 4 bases, with 15 bases remaining between them. The V gene's germline CDR1 is MNHEY and CDR2 SVGEGT. This CDR3 is built from 16 residues.

The chain employs TRBV18 and TRBJ2-6; D not resolved. Looked up from germline, CDR1 is KGHSH and CDR2 is LQKENI. V was clipped by 1 base and J by 0 bases, with 4 bases between them. This CDR3 comprises 15 residues. The CDR3 loop reads CASSPRSSGANVLTF. The CDR3 DNA sequence: TGTGCCAGCTCACCACGGAGCTCTGGGGCCAACGTCCTGACTTTC.

The chain couples TRBV28 to TRBJ1-1; unclear D gene. The CDR3 contains 11 residues. Per the germline V gene, CDR1 is MDHEN and CDR2 is SYDVKM. The V end lost 5 bases, the J end lost 10 bases, and 11 bases lay between the germline ends. The CDR3 here is CASSPTIGAFF. DNA for the CDR3: TGTGCCAGCAGTCCCACAATAGGAGCTTTCTTT.

The chain joins TRBV5-1 to TRBJ1-4; 7 bases agree with TRBD1. With V trimmed by 4 bases and J by 8 bases, 20 bases remained unmatched. The CDR3 is 18 residues long. Germline CDR1 reads SGHRS; CDR2 reads YFSETQ. CDR3 sequence reads: CASSPRVLQGESGEKLFF. CDR3 DNA: TGCGCCAGCAGCCCCCGAGTTCTCCAGGGGGAAAGTGGCGAAAAACTGTTTTTT.

V gene TRBV15 combines with J gene TRBJ2-7; TRBD1 agrees at 7 bases. Losses at the gene ends were 4 bases for V and 2 bases for J; bases not matched to a gene: 8. This CDR3 has 15 residues. CDR1 and CDR2 from the germline V gene are LNHNV and YYDKDF (reference sequence). Here the CDR3 reads CATSKVGQRTYEQYF. For the CDR3, the DNA is TGTGCCACCAGCAAGGTGGGACAGCGAACCTACGAGCAGTACTTC.

The chain links TRBV9 to TRBJ1-3, with D unclear. Trimming removed 6 bases at V and 0 bases at J, with 10 bases between. The CDR3 is 14 residues long. Germline-derived CDR1 and CDR2 are SGDLS and YYNGEE. The CDR3 here is CASNGPYSGNTIYF. The CDR3 DNA sequence: TGTGCCAGCAACGGCCCTTACTCTGGAAACACCATATATTTT.

The chain joins TRBV12-3 or TRBV12-4 to TRBJ2-1; TRBD1 matches 9 bases. Trimming took 5 bases from V and 8 from J; bases not matched to a gene: 4. CDR3 length equals 13 residues. The CDR3: CASSARTGDEQFF. As DNA, the CDR3 is TGTGCCAGCAGTGCGCGGACAGGGGATGAGCAGTTCTTC.

The rearrangement uses TRBV28 and TRBJ1-6; 10 positions agree with TRBD1. Germline V gene sequence: CDR1 MDHEN, CDR2 SYDVKM. The ends lost 4 bases at V and 5 bases at J; junction bases unmatched: 5. The CDR3 loop spans 16 amino acids. The DNA of the CDR3 is TGTGCCAGCAGTTCCCCCGGGACAGGGGATAATTCACCCCTCCACTTT. It translates to CASSSPGTGDNSPLHF.

This clone showed up just a few times. The chain carries TRBV6-5 and TRBJ2-7, with a weak D call TRBD2 (5 bases). The CDR3 is made up of 14 amino acids. Trimming cost V 6 bases and J 6 bases, with 18 bases left between them. CDR1 and CDR2 from the germline V gene are MNHEY and SVGAGI. CDR3 amino acids: CASRDGFTRGEQYF. DNA for the CDR3: TGTGCCAGCAGAGACGGTTTCACTAGAGGCGAGCAGTACTTC.